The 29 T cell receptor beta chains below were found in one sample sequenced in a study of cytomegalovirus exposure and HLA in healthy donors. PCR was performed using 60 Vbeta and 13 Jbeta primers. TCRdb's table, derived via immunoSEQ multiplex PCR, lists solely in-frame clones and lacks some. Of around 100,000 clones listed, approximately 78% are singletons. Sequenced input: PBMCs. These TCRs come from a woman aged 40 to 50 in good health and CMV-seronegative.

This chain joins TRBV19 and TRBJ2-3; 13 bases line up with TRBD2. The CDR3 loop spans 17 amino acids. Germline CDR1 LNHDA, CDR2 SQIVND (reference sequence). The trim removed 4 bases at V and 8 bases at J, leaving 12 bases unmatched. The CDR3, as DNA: TGTGCCAGTAGTAGACGACTAGCGGGAGGTCTGTCAGCTACGCAGTATTTT. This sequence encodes CASSRRLAGGLSATQYF.

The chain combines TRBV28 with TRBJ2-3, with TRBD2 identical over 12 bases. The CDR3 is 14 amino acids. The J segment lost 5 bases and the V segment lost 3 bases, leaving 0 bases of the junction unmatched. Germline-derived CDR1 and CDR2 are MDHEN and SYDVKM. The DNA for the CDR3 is TGTGCCAGCAGTTTGGGACTAGCGGGAGATACGCAGTATTTT. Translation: CASSLGLAGDTQYF.

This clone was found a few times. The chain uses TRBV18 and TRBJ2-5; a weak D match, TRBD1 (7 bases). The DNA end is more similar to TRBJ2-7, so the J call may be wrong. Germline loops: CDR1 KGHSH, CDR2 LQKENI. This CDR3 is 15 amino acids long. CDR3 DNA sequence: TGTGCCAGCTCACCAGCGGGACAGATAACCTACGAGCAGTACTTC. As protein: CASSPAGQITYEQYF.

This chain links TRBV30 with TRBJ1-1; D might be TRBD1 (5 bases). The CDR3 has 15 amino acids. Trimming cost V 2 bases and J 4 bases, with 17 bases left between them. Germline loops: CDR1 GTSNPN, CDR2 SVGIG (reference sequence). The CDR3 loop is CAWSLNPTGSTEAFF. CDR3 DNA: TGTGCCTGGAGTCTAAACCCAACAGGAAGCACTGAAGCTTTCTTT.

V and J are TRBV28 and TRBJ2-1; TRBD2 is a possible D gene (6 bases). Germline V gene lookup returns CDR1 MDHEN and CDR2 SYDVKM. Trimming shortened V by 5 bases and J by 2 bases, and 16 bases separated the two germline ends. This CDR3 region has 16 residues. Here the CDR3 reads CASSNPGTFPYNEQFF. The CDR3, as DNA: TGTGCCAGCAGTAACCCCGGGACTTTCCCCTACAATGAGCAGTTCTTC.

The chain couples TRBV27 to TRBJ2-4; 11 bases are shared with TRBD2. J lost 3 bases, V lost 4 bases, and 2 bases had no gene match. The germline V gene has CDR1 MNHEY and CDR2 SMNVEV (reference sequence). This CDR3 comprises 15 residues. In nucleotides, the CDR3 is TGTGCCAGCAGTTCAGGACTAGCGGGCAAAAACATTCAGTACTTC. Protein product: CASSSGLAGKNIQYF.

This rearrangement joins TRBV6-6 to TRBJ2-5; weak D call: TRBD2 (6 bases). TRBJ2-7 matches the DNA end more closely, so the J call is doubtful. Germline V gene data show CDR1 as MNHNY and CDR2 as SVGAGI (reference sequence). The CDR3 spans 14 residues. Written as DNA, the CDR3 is TGTGCCAGCAGTTACTTCGGCGGGAACTACGAGCAGTACTTC. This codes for CASSYFGGNYEQYF.

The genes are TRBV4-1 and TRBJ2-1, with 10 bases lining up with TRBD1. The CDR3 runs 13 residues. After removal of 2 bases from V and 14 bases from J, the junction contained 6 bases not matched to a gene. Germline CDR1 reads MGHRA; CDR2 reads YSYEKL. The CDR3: CASSQTKGQGKFF. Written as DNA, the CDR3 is TGCGCCAGCAGCCAAACTAAGGGACAGGGGAAGTTCTTC.

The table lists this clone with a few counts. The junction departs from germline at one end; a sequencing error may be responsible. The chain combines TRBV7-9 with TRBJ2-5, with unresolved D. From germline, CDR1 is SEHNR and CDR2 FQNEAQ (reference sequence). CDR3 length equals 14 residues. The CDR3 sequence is CSSSLYDGQETQYF. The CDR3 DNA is TGTTCCAGCAGCTTATACGACGGGCAAGAGACCCAGTACTTC. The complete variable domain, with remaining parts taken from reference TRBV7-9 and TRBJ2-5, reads DTGVSQNPRHKITKRGQNVTFRCDPISEHNRLYWYRQTLGQGPEFLTYFQNEAQLEKSRLLSDRFSAERPKGSFSTLEIQRTEQGDSAMYLCSSSLYDGQETQYFGPGTRLLVL.

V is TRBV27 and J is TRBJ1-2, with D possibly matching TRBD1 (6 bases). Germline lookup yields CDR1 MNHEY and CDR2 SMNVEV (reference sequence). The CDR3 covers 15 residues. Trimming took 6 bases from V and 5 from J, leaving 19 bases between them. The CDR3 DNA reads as TGTGCCAGCAGCCCAGTGGGGACATCATATTATGGCTACACCTTC. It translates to CASSPVGTSYYGYTF.

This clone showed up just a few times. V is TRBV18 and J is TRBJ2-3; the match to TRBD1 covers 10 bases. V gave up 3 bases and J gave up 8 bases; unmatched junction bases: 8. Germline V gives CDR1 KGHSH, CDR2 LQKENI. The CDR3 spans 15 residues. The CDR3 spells CASSPMGQGTGTQYF. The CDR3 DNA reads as TGTGCCAGCTCACCGATGGGACAGGGGACGGGTACGCAGTATTTT.

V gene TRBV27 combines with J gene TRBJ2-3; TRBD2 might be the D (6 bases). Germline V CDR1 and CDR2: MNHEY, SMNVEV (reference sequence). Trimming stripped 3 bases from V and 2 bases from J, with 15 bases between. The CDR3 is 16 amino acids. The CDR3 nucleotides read TGTGCCAGCAGTTTTGGGGGACTGCCAGTCACAGATACGCAGTATTTT. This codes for CASSFGGLPVTDTQYF.

CDR3 nucleotides: TGTGCCAGTACTAGGCGACGAGGGACAGGGGTTCCTATCGGAAACACCATATATTTT. This encodes CASTRRRGTGVPIGNTIYF. The V gene is TRBV19, the J gene TRBJ1-3, with 10 bases lining up with TRBD1. CDR3 length equals 19 residues. Trimming took 7 bases from V and 4 from J; bases not matched to a gene: 19. CDR1 and CDR2 (germline): LNHDA, SQIVND (reference sequence).

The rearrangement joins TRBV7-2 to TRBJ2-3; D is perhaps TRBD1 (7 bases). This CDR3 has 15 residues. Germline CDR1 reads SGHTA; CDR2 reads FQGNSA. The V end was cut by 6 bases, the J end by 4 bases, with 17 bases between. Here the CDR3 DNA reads TGTGCCAGCAGAACAGGGGACTCGGGGGCAGATACGCAGTATTTT. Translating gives CASRTGDSGADTQYF.

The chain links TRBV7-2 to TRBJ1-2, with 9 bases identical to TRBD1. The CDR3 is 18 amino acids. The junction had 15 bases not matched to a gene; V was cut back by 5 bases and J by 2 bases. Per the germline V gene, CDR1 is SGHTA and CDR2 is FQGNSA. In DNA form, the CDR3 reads TGTGCCAGCAGCCCAAGGGGACAGGGTCGCATTAGGAACTATGGCTACACCTTC. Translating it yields CASSPRGQGRIRNYGYTF.

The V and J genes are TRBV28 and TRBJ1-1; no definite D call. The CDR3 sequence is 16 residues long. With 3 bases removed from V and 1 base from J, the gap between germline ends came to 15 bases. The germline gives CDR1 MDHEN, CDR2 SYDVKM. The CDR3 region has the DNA TGTGCCAGCAGTTTCCTAACTACACCCCCGAACACTGAAGCTTTCTTT. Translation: CASSFLTTPPNTEAFF.

The CDR3 nucleotides are TGTGCCAGCAGCGTAGATCCGGGGACAGATACGCAGTATTTT. Translated: CASSVDPGTDTQYF. The V and J genes are TRBV9 and TRBJ2-3, with D perhaps TRBD2 (5 bases). Germline V gene sequence: CDR1 SGDLS, CDR2 YYNGEE. Trimming removed 0 bases from V and 3 bases from J, with 8 bases in between. The CDR3 covers 14 residues.

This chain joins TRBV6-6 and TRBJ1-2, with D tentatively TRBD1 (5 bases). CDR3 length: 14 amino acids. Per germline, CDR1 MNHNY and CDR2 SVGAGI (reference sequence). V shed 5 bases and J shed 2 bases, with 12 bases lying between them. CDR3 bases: TGTGCCAGCAGTCCGGCGGCAGGGAACTATGGCTACACCTTC. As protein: CASSPAAGNYGYTF.

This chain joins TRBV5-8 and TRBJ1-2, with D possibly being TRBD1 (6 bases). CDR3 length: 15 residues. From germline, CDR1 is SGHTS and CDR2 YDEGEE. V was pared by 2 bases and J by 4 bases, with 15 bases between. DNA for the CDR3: TGTGCCAGCAGCTTAGCTGGGGGCTTCTCCTATGGCTACACCTTC. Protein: CASSLAGGFSYGYTF.

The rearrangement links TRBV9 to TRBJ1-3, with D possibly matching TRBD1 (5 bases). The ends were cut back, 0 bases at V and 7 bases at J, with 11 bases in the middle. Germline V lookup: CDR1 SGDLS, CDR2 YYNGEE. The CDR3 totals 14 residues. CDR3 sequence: CASSVEGIGNTIYF. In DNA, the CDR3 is TGTGCCAGCAGCGTAGAGGGGATCGGGAACACCATATATTTT.

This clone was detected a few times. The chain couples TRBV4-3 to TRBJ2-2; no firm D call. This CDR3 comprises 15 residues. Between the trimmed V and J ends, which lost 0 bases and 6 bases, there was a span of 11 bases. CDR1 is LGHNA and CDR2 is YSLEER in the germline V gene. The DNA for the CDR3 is TGCGCCAGCAGCCAAGAAATCGCGAGCGCCGGGGAGCTGTTTTTT. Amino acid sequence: CASSQEIASAGELFF.

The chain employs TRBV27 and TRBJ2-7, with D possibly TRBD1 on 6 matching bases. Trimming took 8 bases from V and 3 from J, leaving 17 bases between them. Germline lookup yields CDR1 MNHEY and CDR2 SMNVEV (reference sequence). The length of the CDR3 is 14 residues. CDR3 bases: TGTGCCAGCGCCTCAGGGGTTACGGGCTACGAGCAGTACTTC. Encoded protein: CASASGVTGYEQYF.

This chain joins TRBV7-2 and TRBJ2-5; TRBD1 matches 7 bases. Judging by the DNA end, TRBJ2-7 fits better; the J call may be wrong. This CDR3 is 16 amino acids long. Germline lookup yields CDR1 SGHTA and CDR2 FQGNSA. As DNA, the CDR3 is TGTGCCAGCAGCTTAGGAGGGGGCGGGTCCTCCTACGAGCAGTACTTC. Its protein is CASSLGGGGSSYEQYF.

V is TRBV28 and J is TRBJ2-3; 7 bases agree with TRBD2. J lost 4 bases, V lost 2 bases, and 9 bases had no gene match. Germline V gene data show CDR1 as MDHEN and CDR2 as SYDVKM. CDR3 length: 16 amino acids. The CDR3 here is CASSLGGSGVPDTQYF. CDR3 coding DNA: TGTGCCAGCAGTTTAGGCGGGAGTGGCGTACCAGATACGCAGTATTTT.

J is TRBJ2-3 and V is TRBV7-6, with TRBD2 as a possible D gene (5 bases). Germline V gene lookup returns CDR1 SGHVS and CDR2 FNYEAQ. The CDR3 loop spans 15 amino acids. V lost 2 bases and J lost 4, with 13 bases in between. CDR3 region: CASSLSTGWADTQYF. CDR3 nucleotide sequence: TGTGCCAGCAGCTTATCAACGGGATGGGCAGATACGCAGTATTTT.

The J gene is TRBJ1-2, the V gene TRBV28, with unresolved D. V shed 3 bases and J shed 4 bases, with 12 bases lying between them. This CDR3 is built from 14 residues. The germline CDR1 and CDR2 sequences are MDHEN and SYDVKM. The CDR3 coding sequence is TGTGCCAGCAGTTTTCGCGGACTCGGCTATGGCTACACCTTC. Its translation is CASSFRGLGYGYTF.

The DNA for the CDR3 is TGTGCCAGCAGCTTTAGCGGGAGGGCCCTCTGGGAGACCCAGTACTTC. It encodes CASSFSGRALWETQYF. The chain recombines TRBV7-9 with TRBJ2-5; 11 nucleotides line up with TRBD2. This CDR3 has 16 residues. Trimming removed 3 bases from V and 5 bases from J; junction bases left unmatched: 8. CDR1 and CDR2 (germline): SEHNR, FQNEAQ (reference sequence).

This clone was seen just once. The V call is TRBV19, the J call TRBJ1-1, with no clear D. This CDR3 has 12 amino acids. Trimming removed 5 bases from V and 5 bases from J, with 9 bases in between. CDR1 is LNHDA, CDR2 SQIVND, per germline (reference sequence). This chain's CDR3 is CASSQGSTEAFF. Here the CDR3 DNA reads TGTGCCAGTAGTCAAGGGAGTACTGAAGCTTTCTTT.

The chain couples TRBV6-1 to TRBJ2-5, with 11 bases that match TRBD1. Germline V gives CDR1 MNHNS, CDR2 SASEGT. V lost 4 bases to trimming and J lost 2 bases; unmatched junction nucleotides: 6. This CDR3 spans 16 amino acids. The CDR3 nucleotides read TGTGCCAGCAGTGTTGGGACAGGGGGAGGTCAAGAGACCCAGTACTTC. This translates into CASSVGTGGGQETQYF.